Shown below are 18 T cell receptor beta chains from a single sample sequenced in a study of blood T cells in healthy people across ages. Through a sample-barcoded 5' primer and a J-beta primer mix, a second PCR was run for about 6 to 12 cycles. TCRdb analysed the 5' RACE reads with MiXCR anew, one entry per CDR3 protein. The sample holds roughly 1,300,000 distinct CDR3 sequences, approximately 59% seen once. Sequencing was performed on blood. The source is a man between 18 and 29 years old in good health.

The rearrangement joins TRBV6-1 to TRBJ2-7; D unresolved. The DNA end is more similar to TRBJ2-1, so the J call may be wrong. CDR1 MNHNS and CDR2 SASEGT come from the germline V gene. The CDR3 loop spans 15 amino acids. The CDR3 loop reads CASSGSANSGDEQFF. DNA of the CDR3: TGTGCCAGCAGTGGAAGTGCTAATTCAGGCGATGAGCAGTTCTTC.

This clonotype was observed once. The rearrangement joins TRBV12-3 or TRBV12-4 to TRBJ2-4, with a tentative D call TRBD2 (6 bases). CDR3 length: 18 amino acids. V was shortened by 6 bases and J by 13 bases, with 34 bases between the two germline ends. CDR3 sequence (DNA): TGTGCCAGCAGCCCCCGAGGCTCGGGCCCCTTTGCCCCGGGGGAGCAGTACTTC. It is translated as CASSPRGSGPFAPGEQYF.

This clonotype appeared a few times. V gene TRBV2 combines with J gene TRBJ2-5; 14 bases map to TRBD2. The germline gives CDR1 SNHLY, CDR2 FYNNEI. The junction had 2 bases not matched to a gene; V was cut back by 8 bases and J by 3 bases. CDR3 length equals 14 residues. The CDR3 DNA reads as TGTGCCAGCCAGGGACTAGCGGGAGAAGAGACCCAGTACTTC. Protein product: CASQGLAGEETQYF. The variable domain in full, with the rest retrieved from reference TRBV2 and TRBJ2-5, is EPEVTQTPSHQVTQMGQEVILRCVPISNHLYFYWYRQILGQKVEFLVSFYNNEISEKSEIFDDQFSVERPDGSNFTLKIRSTKLEDSAMYFCASQGLAGEETQYFGPGTRLLVL.

Worth noting for this clonotype: A junction boundary mismatches the germline segment, possibly from a read error. The chain joins TRBV29-1 to TRBJ2-1; no reliable D call. The CDR3 has 15 amino acids. The germline V gene encodes CDR1 SQVTM and CDR2 ANQGSEA. The CDR3 DNA is TGCAGCGTTGAAGATCCCAGACTTACCTACAATGGGCAGTTCTTC. This codes for CSVEDPRLTYNGQFF.

As to this clonotype: This may be a read error, as it is one base from a much larger clone. The gene calls are TRBV29-1 and TRBJ1-2; D not resolved. The CDR3 totals 8 residues. V gave up 3 bases and J gave up 12 bases, with 5 bases separating them. In germline, CDR1 is SQVTM, CDR2 ANQGSEA. The CDR3 reads CSVDGHTF. CDR3 sequence (DNA): TGCAGCGTTGACGGCCACACCTTC.

The CDR3 protein is CASSTERWLEQFF. The CDR3, as DNA: TGTGCCAGCAGTACCGAGAGGTGGCTTGAGCAGTTCTTC. The chain recombines TRBV6-2 or TRBV6-3 with TRBJ2-1; D not resolved. The CDR3 has 13 residues. V was shortened by 5 bases and J by 9 bases, with 14 bases between the two germline ends. Germline V CDR1 and CDR2: MNHEY, SVGEGT.

The rearrangement links TRBV15 to TRBJ2-1, with 16 bases identical to TRBD2. J lost 7 bases, V lost 0 bases, and 18 bases had no gene match. The CDR3 is made up of 22 amino acids. Germline V gives CDR1 LNHNV, CDR2 YYDKDF (reference sequence). Here the CDR3 reads CATSRDGITGTSGRVGENEQFF. As DNA, the CDR3 is TGTGCCACCAGCAGAGATGGGATCACCGGGACTAGCGGGAGGGTAGGCGAGAATGAGCAGTTCTTC.

The chain recombines TRBV11-1 with TRBJ2-5; the D is unclear. The germline gives CDR1 SGHAT, CDR2 FQDESV (reference sequence). The CDR3 is 13 amino acids. Trimming removed 5 bases from V and 3 bases from J, with 10 bases in between. The CDR3 bases are TGTGCCAGCAGCCGCCCCAGCAAAGAGACCCAGTACTTC. This encodes CASSRPSKETQYF. Using reference TRBV11-1 and TRBJ2-5 for the parts outside the CDR3, the full variable domain is EAEVAQSPRYKITEKSQAVAFWCDPISGHATLYWYRQILGQGPELLVQFQDESVVDDSQLPKDRFSAERLKGVDSTLKIQPAELGDSAMYLCASSRPSKETQYFGPGTRLLVL.

This clonotype came up many times. This chain connects TRBV5-1 to TRBJ1-1, with TRBD1 identical over 7 bases. Germline V lookup: CDR1 SGHRS, CDR2 YFSETQ. The CDR3 loop spans 14 amino acids. With 3 bases clipped from V and 1 base from J, the junction kept 3 bases outside the gene matches. CDR3 sequence (DNA): TGCGCCAGCAGCTCGGGACAGCCGAACACTGAAGCTTTCTTT. Its protein product is CASSSGQPNTEAFF. The entire variable domain, with the rest obtained from reference TRBV5-1 and TRBJ1-1, is as follows: KAGVTQTPRYLIKTRGQQVTLSCSPISGHRSVSWYQQTPGQGLQFLFEYFSETQRNKGNFPGRFSGRQFSNSRSEMNVSTLELGDSALYLCASSSGQPNTEAFFGQGTRLTVV.

The rearrangement joins TRBV5-5 to TRBJ2-7; TRBD1 matches at 11 bases. The CDR3 runs to 14 residues. Germline CDR1 and CDR2: SGHKS and YYEKEE (reference sequence). Trimming at V came to 6 bases and at J to 7 bases, leaving 9 bases not matched to a gene. The CDR3: CASTYRGQGGEQYF. The CDR3 DNA sequence: TGTGCCAGCACCTACCGGGGACAGGGGGGTGAGCAGTACTTC.

The chain couples TRBV12-3 or TRBV12-4 to TRBJ1-2; D ambiguous. The CDR3 totals 13 residues. V lost 7 bases, J lost 4 bases, and 13 bases lay in between. In DNA form, the CDR3 reads TGTGCCAGCAACCTGCCGTCCACCTATGGCTACACCTTC. Translating it yields CASNLPSTYGYTF.

The chain's CDR3 is CASSAQPGLYEQYF. The CDR3 nucleotides read TGTGCCAGCAGCGCTCAACCGGGACTATACGAGCAGTACTTC. This sequence joins TRBV14 and TRBJ2-7; 7 nucleotides line up with TRBD2. CDR1 is SGHDN and CDR2 is FVKESK in the germline V gene. V shed 5 bases and J 4 bases; nucleotides not matched to a gene: 8. There are 14 residues in the CDR3.

The chain has TRBV25-1 and TRBJ2-1; D is perhaps TRBD1 (6 bases). Germline CDR1 and CDR2: MGHDK and SYGVNS. V was trimmed by 6 bases and J by 4 bases, leaving 19 bases between them. The CDR3 contains 16 residues. The CDR3 DNA reads TGTGCCAGCAGCTTGGCGGATGGGGGCCCGTACAATGAGCAGTTCTTC. Protein: CASSLADGGPYNEQFF.

The rearrangement uses TRBV20-1 and TRBJ1-1; D may be TRBD1 (5 bases). CDR1 and CDR2 (germline): DFQATT, SNEGSKA (reference sequence). The CDR3 length is 13 residues. Trimming took off 3 bases at V and 5 bases at J, with 13 bases between the two ends. CDR3: CSARVRVPTEAFF. The CDR3 DNA is TGCAGTGCTAGGGTCAGGGTGCCTACTGAAGCTTTCTTT.

Only a few counts were recorded for this clonotype. V and J are TRBV29-1 and TRBJ2-6; D may be TRBD1 (6 bases). The CDR3 length is 15 residues. With 1 base removed from V and 2 bases from J, the gap between germline ends came to 9 bases. CDR1 SQVTM and CDR2 ANQGSEA come from the germline V gene. The CDR3 sequence: CSVEGTAPGANVLTF. The CDR3 DNA sequence: TGCAGCGTTGAAGGGACAGCTCCTGGGGCCAACGTCCTGACTTTC.

This chain joins TRBV20-1 and TRBJ1-2; the D gene is possibly TRBD1 (6 bases). V dropped 0 bases and J dropped 3 bases, with 14 bases sitting between them. The CDR3 sequence is 15 residues long. Germline V gives CDR1 DFQATT, CDR2 SNEGSKA (reference sequence). The CDR3, as DNA: TGCAGTGCTAGAGATCTCGGGGGGGCACACTATGGCTACACCTTC. Protein product: CSARDLGGAHYGYTF.

This clonotype was observed once. V gene TRBV15 combines with J gene TRBJ2-1; D is perhaps TRBD2 (5 bases). V lost 6 bases and J lost 5, with 20 bases in between. This CDR3 has 16 residues. Germline values: CDR1 LNHNV, CDR2 YYDKDF (reference sequence). The CDR3 here is CATSPSRFERNNEQFF. DNA for the CDR3: TGTGCCACCAGTCCCAGCAGGTTCGAGCGGAACAATGAGCAGTTCTTC.

The rearrangement uses TRBV30 and TRBJ2-6, with a tentative D call TRBD1 (6 bases). The CDR3 totals 16 residues. The V and J ends lost 3 bases and 5 bases respectively, with 17 bases between them. CDR1 and CDR2 from the germline V gene are GTSNPN and SVGIG (reference sequence). The CDR3 spells CAWRTGNLLWANVLTF. In nucleotides, the CDR3 is TGTGCCTGGAGAACAGGGAATCTTCTCTGGGCCAACGTCCTGACTTTC.